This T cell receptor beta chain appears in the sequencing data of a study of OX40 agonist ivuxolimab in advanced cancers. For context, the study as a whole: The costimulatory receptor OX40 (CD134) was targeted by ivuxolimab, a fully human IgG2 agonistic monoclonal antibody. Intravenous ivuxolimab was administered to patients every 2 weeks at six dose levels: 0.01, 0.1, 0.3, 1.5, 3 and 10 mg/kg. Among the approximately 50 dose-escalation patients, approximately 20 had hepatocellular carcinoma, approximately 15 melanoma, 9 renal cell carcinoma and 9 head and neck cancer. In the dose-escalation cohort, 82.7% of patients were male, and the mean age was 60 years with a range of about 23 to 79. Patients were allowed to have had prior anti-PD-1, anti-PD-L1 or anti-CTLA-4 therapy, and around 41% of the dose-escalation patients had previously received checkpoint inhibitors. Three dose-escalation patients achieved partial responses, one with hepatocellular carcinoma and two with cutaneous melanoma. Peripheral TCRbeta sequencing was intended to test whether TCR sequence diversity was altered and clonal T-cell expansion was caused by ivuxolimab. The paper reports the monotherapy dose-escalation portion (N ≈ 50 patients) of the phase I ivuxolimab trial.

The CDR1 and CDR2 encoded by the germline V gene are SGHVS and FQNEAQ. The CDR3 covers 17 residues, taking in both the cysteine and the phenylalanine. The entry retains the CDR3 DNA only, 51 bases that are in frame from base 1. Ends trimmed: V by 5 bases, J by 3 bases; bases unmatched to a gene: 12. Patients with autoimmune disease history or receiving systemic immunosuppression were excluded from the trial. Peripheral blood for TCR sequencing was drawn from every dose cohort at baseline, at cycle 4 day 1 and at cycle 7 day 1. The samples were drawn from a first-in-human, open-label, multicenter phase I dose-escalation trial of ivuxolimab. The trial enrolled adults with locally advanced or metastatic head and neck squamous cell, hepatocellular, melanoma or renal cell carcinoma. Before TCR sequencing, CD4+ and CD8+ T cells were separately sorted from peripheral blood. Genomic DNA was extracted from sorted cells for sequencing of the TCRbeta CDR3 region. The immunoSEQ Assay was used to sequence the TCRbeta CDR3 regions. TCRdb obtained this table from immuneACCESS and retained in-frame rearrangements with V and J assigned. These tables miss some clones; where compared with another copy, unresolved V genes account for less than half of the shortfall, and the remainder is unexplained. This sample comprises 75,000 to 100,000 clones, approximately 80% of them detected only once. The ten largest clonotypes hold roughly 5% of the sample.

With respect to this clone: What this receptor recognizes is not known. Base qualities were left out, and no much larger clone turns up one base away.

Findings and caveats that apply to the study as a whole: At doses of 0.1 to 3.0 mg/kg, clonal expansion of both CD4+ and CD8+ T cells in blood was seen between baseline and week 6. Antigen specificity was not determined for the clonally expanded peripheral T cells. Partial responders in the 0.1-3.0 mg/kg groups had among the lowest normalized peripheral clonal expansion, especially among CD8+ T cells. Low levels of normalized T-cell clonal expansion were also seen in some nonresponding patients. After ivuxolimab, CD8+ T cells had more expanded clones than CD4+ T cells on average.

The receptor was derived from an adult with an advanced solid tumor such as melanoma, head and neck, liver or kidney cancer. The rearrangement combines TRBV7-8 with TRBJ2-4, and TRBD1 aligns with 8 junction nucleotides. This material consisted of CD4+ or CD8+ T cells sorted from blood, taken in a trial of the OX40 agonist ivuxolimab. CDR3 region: CASSPEAGGEGKNIQYF. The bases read TGTGCCAGCAGCCCAGAGGCAGGGGGCGAAGGCAAAAACATTCAGTACTTC.